The rows below give T cell receptor beta chains drawn from one sample of a study of blood T cell repertoires in COVID-19. The table came from immunoSEQ multiplex PCR; TCRdb's copy has only in-frame clones and leaves some out. Among 250,000 to 300,000 clones listed, 81% were seen once. Sequenced sample: peripheral blood. All receptors derive from a woman in her sixties or seventies with active or convalescent COVID-19. The CDR3 runs from the conserved cysteine through the conserved F or W. The D gene is left open where the match is weak. Clone size appears in some rows only: once, few, many, or a class for an expanded clone.

few,TRBJ2-1,.,TRBV18,CASSPPGARGGYNEQFF,TGTGCCAGCTCACCACCGGGGGCCAGGGGTGGGTACAATGAGCAGTTCTTC
.,TRBJ1-5,TRBD1,TRBV6-5,CASRPTGGMDQPQHF,TGTGCCAGCAGGCCGACAGGGGGCATGGATCAGCCCCAGCATTTT
.,TRBJ1-2,TRBD1,TRBV25-1,CASRDRGYGYTF,TGTGCCAGCAGAGACAGGGGCTATGGCTACACCTTC
.,TRBJ2-7,TRBD2,TRBV10-3,CAPPVGRDEQYF,TGTGCCCCCCCCGTTGGGAGGGACGAGCAGTACTTC
.,TRBJ1-4,.,TRBV4-2,CASSHGNGGRGEKLFF,TGTGCCAGCAGCCACGGAAACGGGGGGCGGGGGGAAAAACTGTTTTTT
.,TRBJ1-1,TRBD1,TRBV2,CASSGQGINTEAFF,TGTGCCAGCAGTGGACAGGGAATAAACACTGAAGCTTTCTTT
many,TRBJ2-2,.,TRBV6-5,CASSYSRVFSAGELFF,TGTGCCAGCAGTTACTCGAGGGTGTTCAGTGCCGGGGAGCTGTTTTTT
.,TRBJ1-1,.,TRBV3-1/TRBV3-2,CASSQPTPQSSEAFF,TGTGCCAGCAGCCAGCCGACACCTCAGTCGTCTGAAGCTTTCTTT
.,TRBJ1-5,TRBD1,TRBV19,CASSIARDRLSNQPQHF,TGTGCCAGTAGTATTGCCCGGGACAGACTTAGCAATCAGCCCCAGCATTTT
.,TRBJ1-5,.,TRBV19,CASSHRVEQPQHF,TGTGCCAGTAGTCACAGGGTAGAACAGCCCCAGCATTTT
once,TRBJ1-1,.,TRBV3-1/TRBV3-2,CASSQDAQENTEAFF,TGTGCCAGCAGCCAAGATGCGCAGGAAAACACTGAAGCTTTCTTT
.,TRBJ1-1,TRBD1,TRBV27,CASREDRVWTEAFF,TGTGCCAGCAGAGAAGACAGGGTATGGACTGAAGCTTTCTTT
few,TRBJ1-2,.,TRBV2,CASSGLHRANYGYTF,TGTGCCAGCAGTGGCCTCCACAGGGCGAACTATGGCTACACCTTC
.,TRBJ2-3,.,TRBV6-5,CASKEFRGSDTQYF,TGTGCCAGCAAGGAGTTCCGGGGGTCGGATACGCAGTATTTT
.,TRBJ2-7,.,TRBV3-1/TRBV3-2,CASSPGLVTYEQYF,TGTGCCAGCAGTCCGGGACTGGTAACCTACGAGCAGTACTTC